This TCR beta chain was recovered during a study of shared clonotypes between healthy human individuals. Study details: Serving as donors were a couple of women and a few men, whose ages spanned 18 to 49.

The CDR3 has 14 residues. Germline V gene lookup returns CDR1 WNHNN and CDR2 SYGVQD (reference sequence). Losses at the gene ends were 4 bases for V and 4 bases for J; bases not matched to a gene: 3. Clones were sequenced by immunoSEQ multiplex PCR, and TCRdb holds only the in-frame ones, with some missing. Of around 600,000 clones detected, 85% to 95% appear once; the ten largest clones hold 0.095% to 0.14%. Only CD45RO-negative cells positively selected for CCR7 counted as naive CD8 cells, so terminally differentiated effector memory CD45RA+ cells were excluded. Points from the study as a whole: Incompleteness in sorted-subset sequencing, despite large depth, was shown by rarefaction.

About this clone itself: The antigen remains undetermined.

The sequencing sample was made of naive CD8+ T cells sorted from blood. The origin of this receptor is a woman in her twenties or thirties in good health. The chain couples TRBV10-1 to TRBJ2-3; 9 positions match TRBD2. The chain's CDR3 is CASSGGLASDTQYF. CDR3 coding DNA: TGCGCCAGCAGTGGGGGACTAGCTTCAGATACGCAGTATTTT.